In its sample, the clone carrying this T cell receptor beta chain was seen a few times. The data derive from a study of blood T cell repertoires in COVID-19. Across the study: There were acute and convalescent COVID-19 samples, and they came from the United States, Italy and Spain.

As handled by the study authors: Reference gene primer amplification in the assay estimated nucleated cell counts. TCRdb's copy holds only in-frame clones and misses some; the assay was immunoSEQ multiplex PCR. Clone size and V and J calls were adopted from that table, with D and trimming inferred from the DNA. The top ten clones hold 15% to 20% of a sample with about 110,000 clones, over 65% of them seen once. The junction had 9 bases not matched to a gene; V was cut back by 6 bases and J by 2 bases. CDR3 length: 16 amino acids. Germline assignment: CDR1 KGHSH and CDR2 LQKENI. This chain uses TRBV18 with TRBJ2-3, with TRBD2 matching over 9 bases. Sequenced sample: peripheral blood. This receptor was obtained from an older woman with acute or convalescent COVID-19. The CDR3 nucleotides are TGTGCCAGCTCTCCCCGTAGCGGGAGACACACAGATACGCAGTATTTT. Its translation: CASSPRSGRHTDTQYF.